Shown below are 25 T cell receptor beta chains from a single sample sequenced in a study of cytomegalovirus exposure and HLA in healthy donors. Primers included in the PCR were 60 Vbeta and 13 Jbeta primers. Data came from immunoSEQ multiplex PCR; TCRdb stores just in-frame clones and leaves some out. The repertoire holds about 150,000 clones, with roughly 80% as singletons. The sequencing sample was made of PBMCs. All receptors derive from a man aged 18-30 years in good health and CMV-seronegative.

This sequence joins TRBV2 and TRBJ1-5, with D maybe TRBD1 (6 bases). V lost 6 bases, J lost 0 bases, and 9 bases lay in between. The CDR3 length is 14 residues. Germline-derived CDR1 and CDR2 are SNHLY and FYNNEI. For the CDR3, the DNA is TGTGCCAGCAGACGGGACAATAGCAATCAGCCCCAGCATTTT. Amino acid sequence: CASRRDNSNQPQHF.

The rearrangement links TRBV7-8 to TRBJ2-1, with TRBD1 identical over 8 bases. Trimming removed 5 bases from V and 10 bases from J; junction bases left unmatched: 4. Germline-derived CDR1 and CDR2 are SGHVS and FQNEAQ. This CDR3 is 12 amino acids long. The chain's CDR3 is CASSLTGGEQFF. The DNA for the CDR3 is TGTGCCAGCAGCCTCACAGGGGGAGAGCAGTTCTTC. The full variable domain, its missing parts supplied by reference TRBV7-8 and TRBJ2-1, is GAGVSQSPRYKVAKRGQDVALRCDPISGHVSLFWYQQALGQGPEFLTYFQNEAQLDKSGLPSDRFFAERPEGSVSTLKIQRTQQEDSAVYLCASSLTGGEQFFGPGTRLTVL.

The rearrangement joins TRBV4-1 to TRBJ2-7; 14 bases line up with TRBD2. The CDR3 is 15 residues long. In germline, CDR1 is MGHRA, CDR2 YSYEKL. V shed 3 bases and J 6 bases; nucleotides not matched to a gene: 4. The CDR3 DNA sequence: TGCGCCAGCAGCCAGTACGGACTAGCGGGAGGCGAGCAGTACTTC. Translated, it gives CASSQYGLAGGEQYF.

This clone was seen only a few times. The V gene is TRBV30, the J gene TRBJ2-7; TRBD2 matches 13 bases. Germline V lookup: CDR1 GTSNPN, CDR2 SVGIG (reference sequence). V lost 0 bases and J lost 3; bases outside the gene matches: 14. The CDR3 consists of 19 residues. CDR3 loop: CAWSVPNRTSGSLHYEQYF. CDR3 sequence (DNA): TGTGCCTGGAGTGTACCTAACCGGACTAGCGGGAGCCTCCACTACGAGCAGTACTTC.

This chain connects TRBV27 to TRBJ1-5, with TRBD1 matching over 11 bases. CDR3 length: 17 residues. Germline values: CDR1 MNHEY, CDR2 SMNVEV (reference sequence). Losses at the gene ends were 5 bases for V and 7 bases for J; bases not matched to a gene: 13. CDR3 DNA sequence: TGTGCCAGCAGTGGGGGACAGGGGGTGGTAGAAGCCCAGCCCCAGCATTTT. Its protein product is CASSGGQGVVEAQPQHF.

This chain joins TRBV5-6 and TRBJ2-5, with TRBD1 identical over 10 bases. CDR1 SGHDT and CDR2 YYEEEE come from the germline V gene. CDR3 size: 15 residues. V gave up 4 bases and J gave up 2 bases; unmatched junction bases: 5. The CDR3 reads CASSTGQGGQETQYF. CDR3 DNA: TGTGCCAGCAGCACCGGACAGGGGGGGCAAGAGACCCAGTACTTC.

The chain couples TRBV10-2 to TRBJ2-3, with TRBD1 matching 8 bases. The J segment lost 3 bases and the V segment lost 6 bases, leaving 8 bases of the junction unmatched. This CDR3 comprises 15 residues. Germline V gene data show CDR1 as WSHSY and CDR2 as SAAADI. The CDR3 protein is CASSPDRGPTDTQYF. In nucleotides, the CDR3 is TGCGCCAGCAGCCCCGACAGGGGTCCTACAGATACGCAGTATTTT.

The genes are TRBV7-9 and TRBJ1-1, with D hard to call. CDR3 length: 14 residues. Germline assignment: CDR1 SEHNR and CDR2 FQNEAQ (reference sequence). V lost 4 bases and J 4 bases, leaving 13 bases between the germline ends. CDR3 in DNA: TGTGCCAGCAGCTCTTCCGAACAGAGCACTGAAGCTTTCTTT. Its translation: CASSSSEQSTEAFF.

This chain connects TRBV14 to TRBJ1-4, with 8 bases identical to TRBD1. The CDR3 has 16 amino acids. V lost 4 bases, J lost 7 bases, and 11 bases stayed unmatched. CDR1 is SGHDN, CDR2 FVKESK, per germline. The CDR3 DNA sequence: TGTGCCAGCAGCCCACGGACAGGGTGGAGTGGTGAAAAACTGTTTTTT. Amino acids: CASSPRTGWSGEKLFF. Full variable domain (outside the CDR3, taken from reference TRBV14 and TRBJ1-4): EAGVTQFPSHSVIEKGQTVTLRCDPISGHDNLYWYRRVMGKEIKFLLHFVKESKQDESGMPNNRFLAERTGGTYSTLKVQPAELEDSGVYFCASSPRTGWSGEKLFFGSGTQLSVL.

This chain uses TRBV6-6 with TRBJ2-7; D is possibly TRBD2 (6 bases). CDR1 and CDR2 from the germline V gene are MNHNY and SVGAGI (reference sequence). The ends were cut back, 4 bases at V and 2 bases at J, with 15 bases in the middle. The CDR3 length is 15 residues. The CDR3 loop reads CASSFLAGTAYEQYF. The CDR3 DNA reads TGTGCCAGCAGTTTCTTGGCGGGGACGGCCTACGAGCAGTACTTC.

V gene TRBV5-5 combines with J gene TRBJ2-3; perhaps TRBD1 as D (6 bases). The CDR3 extends over 13 amino acids. Looked up from germline, CDR1 is SGHKS and CDR2 is YYEKEE (reference sequence). Trimming pared 3 bases from V and 8 bases from J, leaving 13 bases between. In nucleotides, the CDR3 is TGTGCCAGCAGCTCTAACAGGGAACGTACGCAGTATTTT. Its protein product is CASSSNRERTQYF.

This clone was observed a few times. J is TRBJ2-7 and V is TRBV10-3, with D possibly TRBD2 on 6 matching bases. The CDR3 has 14 amino acids. Germline loops: CDR1 ENHRY, CDR2 SYGVKD. Trimming took 0 bases from V and 5 from J, leaving 11 bases between them. CDR3 in amino acids: CAISESGGSNEQYF. Here the CDR3 DNA reads TGTGCCATCAGTGAGTCTGGGGGGAGTAACGAGCAGTACTTC.

The rearrangement links TRBV2 to TRBJ2-3, with 9 bases fitting TRBD2. The CDR3 runs 15 residues. J gave up 0 bases and V 5 bases, and 3 bases lay outside the gene matches. Germline V gene lookup returns CDR1 SNHLY and CDR2 FYNNEI. The CDR3: CASSPGLASTDTQYF. DNA for the CDR3: TGTGCCAGCAGTCCAGGACTAGCGAGCACAGATACGCAGTATTTT. The full variable domain, its missing parts supplied by reference TRBV2 and TRBJ2-3, is EPEVTQTPSHQVTQMGQEVILRCVPISNHLYFYWYRQILGQKVEFLVSFYNNEISEKSEIFDDQFSVERPDGSNFTLKIRSTKLEDSAMYFCASSPGLASTDTQYFGPGTRLTVL.

This sequence joins TRBV14 and TRBJ1-3, with 7 bases that match TRBD1. CDR1 is SGHDN and CDR2 is FVKESK in the germline V gene. V lost 2 bases to trimming and J lost 4 bases; unmatched junction nucleotides: 5. CDR3 length: 15 residues. CDR3 in DNA: TGTGCCAGCAGCCAACTGACAGGGTACGGAAACACCATATATTTT. It encodes CASSQLTGYGNTIYF.

The V and J genes are TRBV6-4 and TRBJ2-7, with TRBD2 matching 10 bases. Germline lookup yields CDR1 MRHNA and CDR2 SNTAGT. This CDR3 spans 15 amino acids. The V and J ends lost 1 base and 4 bases, in that order; junction bases with no gene match: 4. In nucleotides, the CDR3 is TGTGCCAGCAGTGACTGGGTAGCGGGGGGTTACGAGCAGTACTTC. This sequence encodes CASSDWVAGGYEQYF.

This clone was seen a handful of times. This rearrangement joins TRBV4-2 to TRBJ1-5; 7 bases agree with TRBD1. From germline, CDR1 is LGHNA and CDR2 YNFKEQ. Losses at the gene ends were 1 base for V and 5 bases for J; bases not matched to a gene: 11. The CDR3 length is 17 residues. DNA of the CDR3: TGTGCCAGCAGCCAAGTCCCTTCCGGGACAGATTATCAGCCCCAGCATTTT. It specifies CASSQVPSGTDYQPQHF.

The chain has TRBV7-2 and TRBJ2-3; D might be TRBD2 (6 bases). Deletions cut 3 bases from V and 2 bases from J, with 12 bases between. The CDR3 runs to 15 residues. The germline V gene encodes CDR1 SGHTA and CDR2 FQGNSA. The CDR3, as DNA: TGTGCCAGCAGCTTTTTAGCGGATTTCACAGATACGCAGTATTTT. Its protein product is CASSFLADFTDTQYF. Filled out from reference TRBV7-2 and TRBJ2-3, the complete variable domain reads GAGVSQSPSNKVTEKGKDVELRCDPISGHTALYWYRQSLGQGLEFLIYFQGNSAPDKSGLPSDRFSAERTGGSVSTLTIQRTQQEDSAVYLCASSFLADFTDTQYFGPGTRLTVL.

The rearrangement uses TRBV4-1 and TRBJ2-2; 8 nucleotides align to TRBD2. V trimming: 4 bases; J trimming: 1 base; junction bases outside the gene matches: 5. The CDR3 is 16 residues long. CDR1 and CDR2 from the germline V gene are MGHRA and YSYEKL. The CDR3, as DNA: TGCGCCAGCAGCCCCCTAGGGACTAGGAACACCGGGGAGCTGTTTTTT. Its protein is CASSPLGTRNTGELFF.

CDR3 DNA: TGTGCCAGCAGCGCCCGGTGGGGAGAAGACTCTGGAAACACCATATATTTT. Translated: CASSARWGEDSGNTIYF. The genes are TRBV9 and TRBJ1-3, with unresolved D. Trimming removed 3 bases from V and 0 bases from J, with 16 bases in between. This CDR3 comprises 17 residues. Germline loops: CDR1 SGDLS, CDR2 YYNGEE. Complete variable domain (other parts from reference TRBV9 and TRBJ1-3): DSGVTQTPKHLITATGQRVTLRCSPRSGDLSVYWYQQSLDQGLQFLIQYYNGEERAKGNILERFSAQQFPDLHSELNLSSLELGDSALYFCASSARWGEDSGNTIYFGEGSWLTVV.

V and J are TRBV18 and TRBJ2-2, with 7 nucleotides matching TRBD2. Germline-derived CDR1 and CDR2 are KGHSH and LQKENI. The J segment lost 6 bases and the V segment lost 5 bases, leaving 6 bases of the junction unmatched. This CDR3 is 14 amino acids long. The CDR3 nucleotides read TGTGCCAGCTCAGAAGGGAGGGCCTCCGGGGAGCTGTTTTTT. This sequence encodes CASSEGRASGELFF.

The CDR3: CASSSPGQHYEQYF. DNA for the CDR3: TGTGCCAGTAGTTCCCCGGGACAGCACTACGAGCAGTACTTC. The rearrangement links TRBV19 to TRBJ2-7; TRBD1 matches 7 bases. Germline loops: CDR1 LNHDA, CDR2 SQIVND (reference sequence). The CDR3 covers 14 residues. V was clipped by 5 bases and J by 3 bases; unmatched bases: 7.

The chain uses TRBV28 and TRBJ2-5, with TRBD2 matching 10 bases. The CDR3 contains 15 residues. CDR1 and CDR2 (germline): MDHEN, SYDVKM. The ends lost 5 bases at V and 4 bases at J; junction bases unmatched: 7. CDR3 residues: CASSPGTSVPETQYF. CDR3 sequence (DNA): TGTGCCAGCAGTCCCGGGACTAGCGTCCCAGAGACCCAGTACTTC.

The J gene is TRBJ2-1, the V gene TRBV2, with TRBD2 identical over 7 bases. V shed 5 bases and J 2 bases; nucleotides not matched to a gene: 6. The CDR3 is made up of 15 amino acids. The germline gives CDR1 SNHLY, CDR2 FYNNEI. CDR3 in amino acids: CASSQLAIAYNEQFF. The CDR3 region has the DNA TGTGCCAGCAGTCAACTAGCGATCGCCTACAATGAGCAGTTCTTC.

The genes are TRBV10-1 and TRBJ2-7; 9 bases agree with TRBD2. Trimming at V came to 2 bases and at J to 4 bases, leaving 0 bases not matched to a gene. From germline, CDR1 is WNHNN and CDR2 SYGVQD (reference sequence). CDR3 length: 13 residues. The CDR3 DNA reads TGCGCCAGCAGTGAGAGCGGGAGGTACGAGCAGTACTTC. Its protein is CASSESGRYEQYF.

The chain couples TRBV6-1 to TRBJ1-6; 9 bases line up with TRBD1. J was trimmed by 9 bases and V by 5 bases; bases with no gene match: 8. Germline values: CDR1 MNHNS, CDR2 SASEGT. This CDR3 region has 15 residues. The CDR3 is CASSPSTGGISPLHF. The CDR3 DNA follows: TGTGCCAGCAGTCCTTCGACAGGGGGGATTTCACCCCTCCACTTT.